This TCR beta chain is drawn from a study of blood T cell repertoires in COVID-19. Across the study: COVID-19 samples, acute and convalescent, were from the United States, Italy and Spain.

The J segment lost 3 bases and the V segment lost 1 base, leaving 2 bases of the junction unmatched. From germline, CDR1 is LGHNA and CDR2 YSLEER. The CDR3 is 14 residues long. As originally analysed: Scientists estimated how many nucleated cells there were by amplifying reference gene primers. The data were produced by immunoSEQ multiplex PCR, yet TCRdb's version contains in-frame clones alone and is incomplete. That table furnishes V, J and clone size, whereas the DNA furnished D and trimming. There are more than 95,000 clones in the sample; over 65% occur only once, and about 6.8% lies in the top ten.

The material sequenced was peripheral blood. The V call is TRBV4-3, the J call TRBJ1-1; 7 bases line up with TRBD1. This TCR was sampled from a man aged 65-85 years with acute or convalescent COVID-19. The DNA for the CDR3 is TGCGCCAGCAGCCAAGTCGACAGGGACACTGAAGCTTTCTTT. Its protein product is CASSQVDRDTEAFF.